This entry lists 6 T cell receptor beta chains sequenced from one sample in a study of shared clonotypes between healthy human individuals. The table came from immunoSEQ multiplex PCR; TCRdb's copy has only in-frame clones and leaves some out. The sample includes over 850,000 clones, about 80% seen only once; the top ten take around 0.6%. Sequencing input: memory CD4+ T cells from PBMCs. Indicated subset: CD45RA-negative fraction. All receptors come from a man aged 18-30 years in good health. Some clones in this sample may be carry-over from other donors' samples.

Details on this clone: The sample has other DNA sequences that encode this CDR3 too. This chain joins TRBV6-5 and TRBJ1-2, with D hard to call. This CDR3 comprises 12 residues. The germline V and J ends were trimmed by 2 bases and 8 bases, with 9 bases remaining between them. Germline V gene lookup returns CDR1 MNHEY and CDR2 SVGAGI. CDR3 sequence (DNA): TGTGCCAGCAGTTACGGTGGCGGCGGCTACACCTTC. Translation: CASSYGGGGYTF.

This clone was seen more than once but under ten times. The same CDR3 also results from other DNA sequences found in this sample. V usage is TRBV20-1 and J usage is TRBJ2-3; possible D gene TRBD2, 6 bases. The ends were cut back, 6 bases at V and 4 bases at J, with 8 bases in the middle. This CDR3 is built from 11 residues. The germline V gene encodes CDR1 DFQATT and CDR2 SNEGSKA (reference sequence). The DNA for the CDR3 is TGCAGTGCGCGGGGCCCAGATACGCAGTATTTT. This sequence encodes CSARGPDTQYF.

V usage is TRBV9 and J usage is TRBJ2-4; TRBD1 might be the D (7 bases). Trimming took 2 bases from V and 6 from J, leaving 15 bases between them. Looked up from germline, CDR1 is SGDLS and CDR2 is YYNGEE. There are 15 residues in the CDR3. The CDR3 is CASSVGGGMGNIQYF. The CDR3 nucleotides are TGTGCCAGCAGCGTTGGAGGGGGCATGGGAAACATTCAGTACTTC.

This rearrangement joins TRBV28 to TRBJ1-1, with D possibly TRBD1 on 5 matching bases. V gave up 4 bases and J gave up 6 bases, with 9 bases separating them. CDR1 is MDHEN and CDR2 is SYDVKM in the germline V gene. This CDR3 is built from 12 residues. The CDR3 DNA sequence: TGTGCCAGCAGTTCCAGGGAAGCTGAAGCTTTCTTT. Translated, it gives CASSSREAEAFF.

CDR3 nucleotide sequence: TGTGCCAGCAGCGTAGTTTTCCGAAGAGGGATCGGGGAGCTGTTTTTT. Its translation: CASSVVFRRGIGELFF. This sequence joins TRBV9 and TRBJ2-2, with D tentatively TRBD2 (5 bases). The CDR3 has 16 amino acids. Germline CDR1 is SGDLS and CDR2 is YYNGEE. The germline V and J ends were trimmed by 0 bases and 7 bases, with 16 bases remaining between them.

V and J are TRBV19 and TRBJ1-5, with 8 bases fitting TRBD1. Trimming at V came to 7 bases and at J to 2 bases, leaving 4 bases not matched to a gene. Germline CDR1 is LNHDA and CDR2 is SQIVND (reference sequence). This CDR3 region has 14 residues. The CDR3 DNA follows: TGTGCCAGTAACGACAGGGGAGGCAATCAGCCCCAGCATTTT. Encoded protein: CASNDRGGNQPQHF.